Below are 7 T cell receptor beta chains sequenced from a single sample in a study of blood T cell repertoires in COVID-19. The repertoire was sequenced with immunoSEQ multiplex PCR; TCRdb's copy has only in-frame clones and lacks some. The table lists tens of thousands of clones, 86% of them singletons. The sample consisted of PBMCs or T cells enriched from blood (not recorded which). The receptor set was obtained from a woman aged 45 to 65 who had recovered from COVID-19.

This clone came up a few times. The chain couples TRBV4-1 to TRBJ2-7, with TRBD1 as a possible D gene (6 bases). The CDR3 is 16 amino acids. V lost 1 base and J lost 3, with 16 bases in between. Germline V gene data show CDR1 as MGHRA and CDR2 as YSYEKL. The CDR3 loop is CASSQVHWQGSYEQYF. The CDR3 region has the DNA TGCGCCAGCAGCCAAGTTCATTGGCAGGGGAGCTACGAGCAGTACTTC.

This clone was seen once. The rearrangement joins TRBV2 to TRBJ1-6, with D perhaps TRBD1 (6 bases). Trimming removed 4 bases at V and 8 bases at J, with 18 bases between. Germline-derived CDR1 and CDR2 are SNHLY and FYNNEI. The CDR3 consists of 16 residues. In nucleotides, the CDR3 is TGTGCCAGCAGTGTGATACAGGGTATGTCGGATTCACCCCTCCACTTT. This codes for CASSVIQGMSDSPLHF.

This clone was picked up one time. This rearrangement joins TRBV4-3 to TRBJ1-5; the D is unclear. The CDR3 contains 13 residues. Germline lookup yields CDR1 LGHNA and CDR2 YSLEER. Trimming pared 4 bases from V and 7 bases from J, leaving 11 bases between. The CDR3 nucleotides are TGCGCCAGCAGCCGGTCCACTAGGCAGCCCCAGCATTTT. It codes for CASSRSTRQPQHF.

This chain connects TRBV5-1 to TRBJ2-1; a weak D match, TRBD2 (5 bases). The CDR3 has 13 amino acids. V lost 1 base and J lost 8, with 10 bases in between. CDR1 is SGHRS, CDR2 YFSETQ, per germline. The CDR3 here is CASSLPGKYEQFF. The CDR3 region has the DNA TGCGCCAGCAGCTTGCCCGGGAAGTATGAGCAGTTCTTC.

The V call is TRBV6-6, the J call TRBJ1-5, with 7 bases aligning to TRBD1. V lost 6 bases, J lost 9 bases, and 8 bases stayed unmatched. This CDR3 comprises 13 residues. CDR1 MNHNY and CDR2 SVGAGI come from the germline V gene (reference sequence). The CDR3 DNA sequence: TGTGCCAGCAGCCGTCAGGGGGGAGGGCCCCAGCATTTT. It translates to CASSRQGGGPQHF.

This clone was counted only a few times. This rearrangement joins TRBV24-1 to TRBJ1-1; 11 nucleotides agree with TRBD1. The CDR3 has 14 amino acids. J lost 2 bases, V lost 10 bases, and 5 bases had no gene match. Germline V gene lookup returns CDR1 KGHDR and CDR2 SFDVKD. For the CDR3, the DNA is TGTGCCACTGGCGGGACAGGGGGTAACACTGAAGCTTTCTTT. This translates into CATGGTGGNTEAFF.

The V gene is TRBV2, the J gene TRBJ1-1; TRBD1 agrees at 8 bases. In germline, CDR1 is SNHLY, CDR2 FYNNEI. This CDR3 is 13 amino acids long. With V trimmed by 8 bases and J by 4 bases, 6 bases remained unmatched. The CDR3 DNA reads TGTGCCAGCCGACGACAGGGGAGCACTGAAGCTTTCTTT. Translation gives CASRRQGSTEAFF.